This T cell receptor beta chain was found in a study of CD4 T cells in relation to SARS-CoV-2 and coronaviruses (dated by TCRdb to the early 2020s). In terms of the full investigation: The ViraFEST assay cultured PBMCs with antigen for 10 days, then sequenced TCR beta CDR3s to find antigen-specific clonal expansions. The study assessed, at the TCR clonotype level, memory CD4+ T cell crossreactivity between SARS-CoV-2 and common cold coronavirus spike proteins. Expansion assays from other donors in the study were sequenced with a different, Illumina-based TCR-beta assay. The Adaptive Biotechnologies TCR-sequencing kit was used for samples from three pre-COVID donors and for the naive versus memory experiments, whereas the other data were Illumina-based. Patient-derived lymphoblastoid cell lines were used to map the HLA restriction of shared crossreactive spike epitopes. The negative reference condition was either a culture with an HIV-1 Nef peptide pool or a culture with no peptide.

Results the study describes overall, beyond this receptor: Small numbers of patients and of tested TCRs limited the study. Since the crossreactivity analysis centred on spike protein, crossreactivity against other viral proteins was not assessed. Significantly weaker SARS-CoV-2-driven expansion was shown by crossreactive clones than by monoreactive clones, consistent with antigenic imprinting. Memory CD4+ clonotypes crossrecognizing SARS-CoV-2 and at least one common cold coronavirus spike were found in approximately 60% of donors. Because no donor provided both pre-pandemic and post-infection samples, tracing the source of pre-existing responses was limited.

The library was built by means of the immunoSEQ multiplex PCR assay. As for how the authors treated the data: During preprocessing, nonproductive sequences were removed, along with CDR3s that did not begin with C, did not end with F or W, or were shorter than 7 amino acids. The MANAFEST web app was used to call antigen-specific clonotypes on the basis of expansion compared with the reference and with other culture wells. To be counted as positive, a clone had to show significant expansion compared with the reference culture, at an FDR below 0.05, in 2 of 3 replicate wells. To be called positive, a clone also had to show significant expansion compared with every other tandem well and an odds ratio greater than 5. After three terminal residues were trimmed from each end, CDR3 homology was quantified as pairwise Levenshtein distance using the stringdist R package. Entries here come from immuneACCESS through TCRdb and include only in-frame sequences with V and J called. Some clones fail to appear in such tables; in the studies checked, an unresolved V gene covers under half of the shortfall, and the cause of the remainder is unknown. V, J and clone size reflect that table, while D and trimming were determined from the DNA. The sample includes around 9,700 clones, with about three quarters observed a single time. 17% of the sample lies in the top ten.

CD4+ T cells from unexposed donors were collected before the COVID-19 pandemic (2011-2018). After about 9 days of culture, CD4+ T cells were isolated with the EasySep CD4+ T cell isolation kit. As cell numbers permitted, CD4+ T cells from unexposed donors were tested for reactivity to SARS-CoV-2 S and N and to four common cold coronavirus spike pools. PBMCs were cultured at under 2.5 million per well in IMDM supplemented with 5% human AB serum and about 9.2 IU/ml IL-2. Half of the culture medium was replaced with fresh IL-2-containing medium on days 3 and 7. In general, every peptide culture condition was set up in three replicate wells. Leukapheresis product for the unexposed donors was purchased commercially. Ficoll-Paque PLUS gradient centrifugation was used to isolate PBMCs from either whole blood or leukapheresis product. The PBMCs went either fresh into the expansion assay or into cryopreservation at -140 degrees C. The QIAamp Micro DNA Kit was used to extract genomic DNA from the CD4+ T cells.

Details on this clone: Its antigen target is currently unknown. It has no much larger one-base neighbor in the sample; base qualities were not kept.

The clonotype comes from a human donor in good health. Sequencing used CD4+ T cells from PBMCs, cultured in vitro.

The CDR3 region: CASSQQRAWTNQETQYF. The DNA sequence is TGCGCCAGCAGCCAACAGCGGGCCTGGACAAACCAAGAGACCCAGTACTTC. The chain was built from TRBV4-3 and TRBJ2-5, with TRBD2 perhaps the D gene, on 6 matching bases. The germline ends are 16 bases apart after V is trimmed by 2 bases and J by 0 bases. Taken from cysteine to phenylalanine, the CDR3 has 17 residues. Only the CDR3 DNA is retained, 51 bases long and in frame from the first base. The CDR1 and CDR2 encoded by the germline V gene are LGHNA and YSLEER.